The present entry profiles one TCR beta chain with its context. Its recognized antigen is unknown. It has no much larger one-base neighbor in the sample; base qualities were not kept. The donors were healthy, HIV-negative adults with no recently reported acute infections or vaccinations. Every donor was a Caucasian adult living in Nashville, Tennessee, USA. CD8 memory samples combined magnetically selected CD45RO+ cells with CCR7-negative CD45RA+ effector memory (TemRA) cells. Blood was collected by leukapheresis, and PBMCs were isolated by Ficoll-Histopaque density gradient centrifugation and then cryopreserved in liquid nitrogen vapor phase. Analytical flow cytometry was used to check the purity and quantity of every magnetically sorted T cell population. From each sorted fraction, genomic DNA was isolated and quantified by UV absorbance on a Nanodrop 2000c. This sample is drawn from a study of shared clonotypes between healthy human individuals (dated by TCRdb to the early 2020s). Concerning the study at large: A few men and a couple of women, aged 18 to 49 years, made up the cohort. For each donor, three plates each were used for CD4 naive and CD4 memory, two plates were used for CD8 naive, and one plate was used for CD8 memory. Between about 0.8 and 9 billion PBMCs per donor were obtained by leukapheresis. To increase sequencing depth and limit assay-specific biases, different laboratories used diverse techniques to prepare libraries and sequence TCR repertoires. Blood TCR repertoires of about five healthy adults were deeply sequenced to estimate repertoire size and the extent of clonotype sharing between individuals.

The paper as a whole reports these results and caveats: Naive subsets generally had larger estimated clonotype richness than memory subsets. Even with the large sequencing depth, rarefaction of the sorted-subset datasets indicated that sequencing was incomplete. Compared with non-shared clonotypes, the clonotypes found in all four sorted-subset donors had higher generation probabilities. The genetic and exposure-history diversity represented was limited by the small number of donors. Pairwise subsampling indicated that sequencing depth was expected to affect the degree of clonotype sharing among donors. Sampling was limited to blood, and TCR repertoires in tissue likely differ from TCR repertoires in blood. Approximately 5% of naive CD4, 3.5% of naive CD8, approximately 2% of memory CD4, and over 0.35% of memory CD8 clonotypes were shared across several donors.

V is cut by 2 bases and J by 1 base, and the space between the germline ends is 13 bases. Inclusive of the bounding cysteine and phenylalanine, the CDR3 is 16 residues long. CDR3 DNA only is kept here, 48 bases in frame from base 1. Looking up the germline V gene (reference sequence) yields CDR1 SEHNR and CDR2 FQNEAQ. TCR CDR3 regions were amplified from genomic DNA by multiplex PCR using the deep immunoSEQ assay. Extracted genomic DNA from each cell subset was distributed evenly across all wells of several immunoSEQ 96-well plates, and each plate was treated as a replicate. For sorted subsets, roughly 200 ng of genomic DNA, equivalent to 25,000 to 35,000 T cell genomes, went into each replicate PCR. Purified libraries were quantified with a Qubit 3.0 fluorometer, sized on a Bioanalyzer 2100, and re-quantified with the KAPA Library Quantification kit. Each immunoSEQ 96-well plate was sequenced on its own single-read 150-cycle Illumina NextSeq 550 flow cell. The original methods were these. Because the immunoSEQ output held only junctional sequences and lacked quality scores, the filtering could not match the filtering applied to full-length reads. Sequences were annotated with PyIR, a Python wrapper for IgBLAST v1.9, and V/J genes and CDR3 were assigned using IMGT germline references. Any read was removed if the V/J assignment was weak (E-value above 1e-6), the CDR3 was missing, or the read contained stop codons, out-of-frame junctions, or ambiguous translated residues. V3J clonotypes were defined by identical inferred V gene, J gene, and CDR3 amino acid sequence. The percentage overlap between two repertoires was calculated by dividing the number of shared unique clonotypes by the size of the smaller repertoire. RTK rarefaction, the Chao1 estimator, and Recon v2.1 estimates of unobserved clonotypes were used to assess repertoire richness. Generation probabilities were computed with OLGA for all TCRbeta clonotypes obtained by the gDNA method from a handful of donors. The clones in this table, taken by TCRdb from immuneACCESS, are in-frame only. Not every clone is retained; where verified, under half of the shortfall comes from an unresolved V gene, and the cause of the rest is unknown. V and J calls plus clone size are reproduced from that table; the DNA served to infer D and trimming. Within this sample are about 380,000 clones, with just over 95% of them counted one time only. The ten largest make up 0.32% of the sample.

What was sequenced was memory CD8+ T cells sorted from blood. The sample's cell subset or site label is to be understood as: CD45RO+ cells pooled with CCR7-negative TemRA cells. The TCR comes from a man aged 25 to 40 in good health. In this chain, TRBV7-9 is recombined with TRBJ2-3; confidence is insufficient to name the D gene. The CDR3 region has the sequence CASSLTQRQGTDTQYF. The nucleotide sequence is given as TGTGCCAGCAGCTTAACCCAGCGCCAGGGCACAGATACGCAGTATTTT.